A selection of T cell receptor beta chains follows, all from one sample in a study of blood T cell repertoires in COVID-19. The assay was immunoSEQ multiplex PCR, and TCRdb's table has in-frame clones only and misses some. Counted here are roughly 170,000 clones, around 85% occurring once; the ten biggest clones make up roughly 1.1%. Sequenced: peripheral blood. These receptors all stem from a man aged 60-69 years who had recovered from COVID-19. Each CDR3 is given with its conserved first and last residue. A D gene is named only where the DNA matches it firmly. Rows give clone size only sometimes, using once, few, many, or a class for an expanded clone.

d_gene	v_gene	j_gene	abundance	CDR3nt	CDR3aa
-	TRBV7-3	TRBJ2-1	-	TGTGCCAGCAGCTTACGTGGGGCGGGGTCATACAATGAGCAGTTCTTC	CASSLRGAGSYNEQFF
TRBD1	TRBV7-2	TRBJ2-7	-	TGTGCCAGCAGCTTCGGACAGGTCCCATACGAGCAGTACTTC	CASSFGQVPYEQYF
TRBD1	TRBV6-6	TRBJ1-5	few	TGTGCCAGCAGTCCAGGGCAGGGGGACAATCAGCCCCAGCATTTT	CASSPGQGDNQPQHF
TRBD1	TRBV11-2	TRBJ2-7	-	TGTGCCAGCAGCAACAGGGGTTCAGAATCCTACGAGCAGTACTTC	CASSNRGSESYEQYF
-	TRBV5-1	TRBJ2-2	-	TGCGCCAGCAGCTTGTTGGTCACGCGAGGCACCGGGGAGCTGTTTTTT	CASSLLVTRGTGELFF
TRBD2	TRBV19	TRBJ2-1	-	TGTGCCAGTAGTTCGGGACTAGCGGGGGAATACAATGAGCAGTTCTTC	CASSSGLAGEYNEQFF
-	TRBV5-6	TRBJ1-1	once	TGTGCCAGCACCCAGAGTGGAGGTATAGGAGCTTTCTTT	CASTQSGGIGAFF
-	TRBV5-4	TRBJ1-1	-	TGTGCCAGCAGCGTGGACCCCGGGGGGACTGAAGCTTTCTTT	CASSVDPGGTEAFF
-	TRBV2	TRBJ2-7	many	TGTGCCAGCGGGACACGGTCCTACGAGCAGTACTTC	CASGTRSYEQYF
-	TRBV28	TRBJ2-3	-	TGTGCCAGCAGTCCCTCTCAGGCTACGCAGTATTTT	CASSPSQATQYF
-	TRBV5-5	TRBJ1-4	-	TGTGCCAGCAGCTTGGACAGGGACGCGGACGAAAAACTGTTTTTT	CASSLDRDADEKLFF
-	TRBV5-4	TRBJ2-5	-	TGTGCCAGCAGCTTGTCTTTATTGTTGGGGGGGCCTGATGGGGAGACCCAGTACTTC	CASSLSLLLGGPDGETQYF
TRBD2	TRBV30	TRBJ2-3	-	TGTGCCTGGAGTGTTAGCGGGGGAGGAGATACGCAGTATTTT	CAWSVSGGGDTQYF
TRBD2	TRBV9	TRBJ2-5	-	TGTGCCAGCAGCGTAGCCCTAGCGGGGGCCCAAGAGACCCAGTACTTC	CASSVALAGAQETQYF
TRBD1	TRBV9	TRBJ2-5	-	TGTGCCAGCAGCGTAGATCTGGACAGGGCGGAGACCCAGTACTTC	CASSVDLDRAETQYF
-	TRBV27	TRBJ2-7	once	TGTGCCAGCAGTTTCGGAGGGGTTTTTTCCTACGAGCAGTACTTC	CASSFGGVFSYEQYF
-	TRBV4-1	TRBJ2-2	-	TGCGCCAGCAGCCAAGTTCCCGACTCTTACACCGGGGAGCTGTTTTTT	CASSQVPDSYTGELFF
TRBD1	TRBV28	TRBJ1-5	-	TGTGCCAGCAGAGCCCCCCTTGGTAGACAGGGATGGTCGAGTCAGCCCCAGCATTTT	CASRAPLGRQGWSSQPQHF
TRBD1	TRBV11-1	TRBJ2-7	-	TGTGCCAGCAGCTTCCAGGGGGCTAATCTCTACGAGCAGTACTTC	CASSFQGANLYEQYF
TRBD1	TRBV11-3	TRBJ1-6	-	TGTGCCAGCTCTAGGGGGCTTCACCTATCACCCCTCCACTTT	CASSRGLHLSPLHF
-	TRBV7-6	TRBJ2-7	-	TGTGCCAGCAGCTTAGAAGACCAGGGGAGAGGGCAGTACTTC	CASSLEDQGRGQYF
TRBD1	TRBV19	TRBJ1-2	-	TGTGCCAGTAGTAACCGGGACAGGGTAAATGGCTACACCTTC	CASSNRDRVNGYTF
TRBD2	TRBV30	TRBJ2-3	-	TGTGCCTGGGAGAGCGGGGGGGCCCCAGATACGCAGTATTTT	CAWESGGAPDTQYF
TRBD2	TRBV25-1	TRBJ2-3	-	TGTGCCAGCAGTGGTAGCGGGGTGGTCACAGATACGCAGTATTTT	CASSGSGVVTDTQYF
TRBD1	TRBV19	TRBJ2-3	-	TGTGCCAGTAGTAGGGACAGTACGCGGGATACGCAGTATTTT	CASSRDSTRDTQYF
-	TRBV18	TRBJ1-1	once	TGTGCCAGCTCACCACGGCTGGGGGCGGGCGCTGAAGCTTTCTTT	CASSPRLGAGAEAFF
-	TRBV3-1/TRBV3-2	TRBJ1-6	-	TGTGCCAGCAGCGGGGAGGGCAATTCACCCCTCCACTTT	CASSGEGNSPLHF
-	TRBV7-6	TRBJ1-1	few	TGTGCCAGCAGCTTAGTGTCGGGGGTAAAGACTGAAGCTTTCTTT	CASSLVSGVKTEAFF
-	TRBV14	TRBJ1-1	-	TGTGCCAGCAGCCAAGTTTCCGGTCACACTGAAGCTTTCTTT	CASSQVSGHTEAFF
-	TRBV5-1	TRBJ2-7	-	TGCGCCAGCAGCTTGTATCATACAGTCTACTACGAGCAGTACTTC	CASSLYHTVYYEQYF
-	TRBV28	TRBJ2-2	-	TGTGCCAGTGGAGGGGGGGGCGGCACCGGGGAGCTGTTTTTT	CASGGGGGTGELFF
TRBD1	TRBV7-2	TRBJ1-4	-	TGTGCCAGCAGCCCACGGACAGGGGGAGGTGAAAAACTGTTTTTT	CASSPRTGGGEKLFF
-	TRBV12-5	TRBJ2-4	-	TGTGCTAGTGGGTCCGTGTCCAAAAACATTCAGTACTTC	CASGSVSKNIQYF
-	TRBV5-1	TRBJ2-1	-	TGCGCCAGCAGCTCCGTCCCGGAGAATGAGCAGTTCTTC	CASSSVPENEQFF
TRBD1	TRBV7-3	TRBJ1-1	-	TGTGCCAGCAGTCCCGGGACAGAAAGGGAGGAAGCTTTCTTT	CASSPGTEREEAFF
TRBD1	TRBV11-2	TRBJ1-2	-	TGTGCCAGCAGCCAAGATACCGGGACAGCCTATGGCTACACCTTC	CASSQDTGTAYGYTF
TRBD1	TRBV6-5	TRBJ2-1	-	TGTGCCAGCGGGGGGCAGGGGGCCCGGGGTGAGCAGTTCTTC	CASGGQGARGEQFF
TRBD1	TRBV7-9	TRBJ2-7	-	TGTGCCAGCAGCAAGCCCCTTACAGGGGGCATCGACGAGCAGTACTTC	CASSKPLTGGIDEQYF
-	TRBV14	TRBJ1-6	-	TGTGCCAGCAGCCCTACAGGGAAGGCCACACTCCACTTT	CASSPTGKATLHF
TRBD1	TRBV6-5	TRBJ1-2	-	TGTGCCAGCAGTTACTCGAGGGGGCACGGCTACACCTTC	CASSYSRGHGYTF
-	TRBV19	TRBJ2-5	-	TGTGCCAGTAGTATCACAGAAGAGACCCAGTACTTC	CASSITEETQYF
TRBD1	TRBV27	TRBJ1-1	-	TGTGCCAGCAGTTACCGGACAGGGCTGTTTCGGGACACTGAAGCTTTCTTT	CASSYRTGLFRDTEAFF
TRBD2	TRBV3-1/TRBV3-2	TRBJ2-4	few	TGTGCCAGCAGCCTGCGGGGGGGCGTGGGAAACATTCAGTACTTC	CASSLRGGVGNIQYF
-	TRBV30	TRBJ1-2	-	TGTGCCTGGAGTGAAAGATCAGAAAGTGGCTACACCTTC	CAWSERSESGYTF
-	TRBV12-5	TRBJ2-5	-	TGTGCTAGTGGTTTGAGGCGGACTGCGACTTGGGAGACCCAGTACTTC	CASGLRRTATWETQYF
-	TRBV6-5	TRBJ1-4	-	TGTGCCAGCAGCGACATCCCCAGGGAAAAACTGTTTTTT	CASSDIPREKLFF
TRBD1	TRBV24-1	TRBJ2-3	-	TGTGCCACCGCAGAGGGGACAGGGGGTAGCGATACGCAGTATTTT	CATAEGTGGSDTQYF
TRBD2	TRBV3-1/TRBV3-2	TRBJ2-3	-	TGTGCCAGCAGCCAAGATGAGCGGGGGCCGCCGTATACGCAGTATTTT	CASSQDERGPPYTQYF
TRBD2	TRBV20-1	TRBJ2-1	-	TGCAGTGCTCGCGGGGGGGATGAGCAGTTCTTC	CSARGGDEQFF
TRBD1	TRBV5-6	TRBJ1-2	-	TGTGCCAGCAGCTTGGTCCGGGACAGGGCTAACTATGGCTACACCTTC	CASSLVRDRANYGYTF
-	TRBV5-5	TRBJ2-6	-	TGTGCCAGCAGCTTGGAAGGGGCTGGGGCCAACGTCCTGACTTTC	CASSLEGAGANVLTF
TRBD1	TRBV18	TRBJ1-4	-	TGTGCCAGCTCACTATTAACAGGGGAGGCTAATGAAAAACTGTTTTTT	CASSLLTGEANEKLFF
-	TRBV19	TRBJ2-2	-	TGTGCCAGTAGTATAGATAGGAGGGGACCCAACACCGGGGAGCTGTTTTTT	CASSIDRRGPNTGELFF
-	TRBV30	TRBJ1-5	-	TGTGCCTGGAGCAGCCCTAGGGAGGGGAAGCCCCAGCATTTT	CAWSSPREGKPQHF
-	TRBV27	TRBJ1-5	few	TGTGCCAGCAGAGTCAGGGGCAATCAGCCCCAGCATTTT	CASRVRGNQPQHF
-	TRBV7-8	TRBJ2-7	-	TGTGCCAGTAGTACTACCGGCCTCGTTGTCGAGCAGTACTTC	CASSTTGLVVEQYF
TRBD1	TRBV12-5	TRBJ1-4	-	TGTGCTAGTGGTTTGTTAGGGGGCGCGAAAAAACTGTTTTTT	CASGLLGGAKKLFF
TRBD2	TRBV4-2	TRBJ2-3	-	TGTGCCAGCAGCCAATCTCTAGCGGGGGGACACACAGATACGCAGTATTTT	CASSQSLAGGHTDTQYF
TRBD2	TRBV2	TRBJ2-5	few	TGTGCCAGCAGTGAAGCGCTTCCGGGGGGGCCGGAGACCCAGTACTTC	CASSEALPGGPETQYF
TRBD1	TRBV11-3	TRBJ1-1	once	TGTGCCAGCAGCTCAGGGGGACAGGGGAACACTGAAGCTTTCTTT	CASSSGGQGNTEAFF